This T cell receptor (beta chain) was identified during a study of T cell responses to AZD1222 COVID-19 vaccine. The CDR3 consists of 16 residues. Per germline, CDR1 MGHRA and CDR2 YSYEKL. V dropped 0 bases and J dropped 4 bases, with 12 bases sitting between them. Assay: immunoSEQ multiplex PCR; the TCRdb copy retains only in-frame clones and omits some. The sample gives about 140,000 clones, roughly 92% of which show up once; about 5% is in the top ten. This chain links TRBV4-1 with TRBJ1-4, with D unclear. Specimen: peripheral blood, collected on day 0 of AZD1222 vaccination. The TCR was taken from an adult in good health. The CDR3 region is CASSQDQVPNNEKLFF. The CDR3, as DNA: TGCGCCAGCAGCCAAGATCAGGTCCCAAATAATGAAAAACTGTTTTTT.